Sequencing of this TCR beta chain was carried out in a study of CXCR3-negative and CXCR3-positive naive CD8 T cells. Study-level points and caveats: Naive cells positive for CXCR3 carried more hydrophobic TRB CDR3s than CXCR3-negative ones. Naive subsets were similarly diverse, while memory CD8+ repertoires were much less diverse.

The CDR3 is 14 residues long. CDR1 is SQVTM and CDR2 is ANQGSEA in the germline V gene. Researchers prepared the TRB cDNA libraries using 5' RACE with UMI labels. TCRdb reanalyzed the 5' RACE reads and collapses them to one entry per CDR3 protein, without DNA. The sample yields approximately 7,000 distinct CDR3 sequences, of which the top ten take up about 1.9%. This clonotype ranks as medium-sized in terms of frequency. The antigen is not known. With some 300,000 cells each, the CD8+ T cell subsets were individually sorted in triplicate. The specimen was naive CXCR3+ CD8+ T cells from blood. The subset here: CD45RO-CCR7+CD27+CD95- naive CD8+ T cells expressing CXCR3 (TNR3+). V gene TRBV29-1 combines with J gene TRBJ1-2; there is no DNA to check the TCRdb D call of TRBD1. This receptor was identified in a human donor in good health. Some clones in this sample may be carry-over from other donors' samples. Here the CDR3 reads CSVEEGGPHYGYTF.